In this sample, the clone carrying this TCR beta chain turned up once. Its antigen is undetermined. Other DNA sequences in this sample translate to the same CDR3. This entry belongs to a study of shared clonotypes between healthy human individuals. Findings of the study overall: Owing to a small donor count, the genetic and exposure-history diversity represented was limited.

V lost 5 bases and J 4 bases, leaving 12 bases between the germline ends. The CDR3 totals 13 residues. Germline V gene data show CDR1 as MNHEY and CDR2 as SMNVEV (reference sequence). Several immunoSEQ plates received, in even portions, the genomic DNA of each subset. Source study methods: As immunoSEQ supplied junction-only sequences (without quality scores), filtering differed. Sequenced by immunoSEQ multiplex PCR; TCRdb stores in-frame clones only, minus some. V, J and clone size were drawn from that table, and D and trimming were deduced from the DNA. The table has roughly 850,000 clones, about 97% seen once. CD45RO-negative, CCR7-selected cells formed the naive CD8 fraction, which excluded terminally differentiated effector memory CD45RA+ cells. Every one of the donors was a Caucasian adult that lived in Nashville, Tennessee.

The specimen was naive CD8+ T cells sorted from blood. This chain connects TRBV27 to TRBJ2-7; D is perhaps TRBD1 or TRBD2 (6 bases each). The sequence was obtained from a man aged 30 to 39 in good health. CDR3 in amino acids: CASSLSGAYEQYF. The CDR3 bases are TGTGCCAGCAGTCTCTCGGGGGCGTACGAGCAGTACTTC.